This TCR beta chain was identified during a study of cytomegalovirus exposure and HLA in healthy donors. The table came from immunoSEQ multiplex PCR; TCRdb's copy has only in-frame clones and leaves some out. This table has about 150,000 clones, about 89% appearing once. This clone was seen once. V gave up 4 bases and J gave up 3 bases, with 10 bases separating them. In germline, CDR1 is MGHRA, CDR2 YSYEKL. This CDR3 contains 13 residues. Sequences were obtained from PBMCs. The clonotype originates from a young woman in good health and CMV-seropositive. J is TRBJ2-7 and V is TRBV4-1, with D possibly matching TRBD2 (5 bases). As DNA, the CDR3 is TGCGCCAGCAGCCCAACCGGGGTCTACGAGCAGTACTTC. Its translation is CASSPTGVYEQYF.